The entry that follows covers one T cell receptor (beta chain) sequence. Its antigen is unidentified. This sample was included in a study of T-cell reconstitution after alpha-beta-depleted transplantation in children. Study results and limitations: Diversity and T-cell counts at one year after transplant derived mostly from new T cells. By about two months after transplant, alpha-beta T cells reportedly arose from several hundred graft clones that had expanded. From surviving recipient T cells and thymic progenitors came the high day-60 TCRbeta diversity observed in some patients.

CDR3 length: 14 residues. Germline V gene sequence: CDR1 MDHEN, CDR2 SYDVKM. V was shortened by 5 bases and J by 2 bases, with 11 bases between the two germline ends. Unique molecular identifiers were built into the TCRbeta library. TCRdb analysed the PCR reads with MiXCR anew, one entry per CDR3 protein. The repertoire includes over 400,000 distinct CDR3 sequences, approximately 42% of them detected once, and around 29% sits in the top ten. Source: PBMCs, taken before TCRalphabeta/CD19-depleted stem cell transplant. The chain couples TRBV28 to TRBJ2-3, with D unresolved. This receptor was identified in a girl aged 2 to 9 with aplastic anemia, due to receive a stem cell transplant. Here the CDR3 DNA reads TGTGCCAGCAGTCCCATAGGGCCCACAGATACGCAGTATTTT. Protein: CASSPIGPTDTQYF.